The clone carrying this T cell receptor (beta chain) has more than one count but fewer than ten. No antigen is known for it. The data are from a study of regulatory T cells in long-lasting Graves disease. Through Arm-PCR of CDR3 regions and iRepertoire HTBI primers, TCR beta libraries were built. Using its own MiXCR run on the multiplex PCR reads, TCRdb lists one record per CDR3 protein. The profile shows 350,000 to 450,000 distinct CDR3 sequences, around 14% of them singletons. The time point denotes: newly diagnosed GD, antithyroid drugs for less than 3 months. PBMC RNA served as the TCR library source. In this cohort, patients came from an endocrinology department located in Xi'an, China. Trimming cost V 3 bases and J 2 bases, with 7 bases left between them. Germline lookup yields CDR1 SQVTM and CDR2 ANQGSEA. The CDR3 is made up of 12 amino acids. Whole-study findings and limits: The researchers studied only peripheral blood, not thyroid tissue.

The sample also formed part of further work on T cells in Graves' hyperthyroidism and ophthalmopathy. That study adds: The HTBI set primed first-round TCR CDR3 RT-PCR.

This specimen was peripheral blood mononuclear cells (PBMCs), taken at new diagnosis, from a patient treated with antithyroid drugs. This chain joins TRBV29-1 and TRBJ1-2; no definite D call. The receptor was isolated from a woman in her 30s with Graves disease. This CDR3 reads CSVDIGNYGYTF. CDR3 nucleotides: TGCAGCGTTGACATCGGAAACTATGGCTACACCTTC.